This is a list of T cell receptor beta chains from one sample in a study of blood T cell repertoires in COVID-19. Measured with immunoSEQ multiplex PCR; TCRdb has only the in-frame clones, and not every one. The sample includes about 140,000 clones, 76% seen only once; the top ten take approximately 4.5%. Sequenced sample: peripheral blood. These receptors were obtained from a woman of 80 years or more with active or convalescent COVID-19. Each CDR3 is given with its conserved first and last residue.

V gene	J gene	CDR3 protein
TRBV6-2/TRBV6-3	TRBJ1-4	CASSSWTGGGNEKLFF
TRBV7-9	TRBJ1-3	CASSIAGTPLGSTIYF
TRBV6-5	TRBJ1-2	CASNVDRANGYTF
TRBV5-4	TRBJ2-2	CASSMGLTGELFF
TRBV29-1	TRBJ2-7	CSVVTGVHEQYF
TRBV11-2	TRBJ2-2	CASSPGLAGGYTGELFF
TRBV18	TRBJ1-1	CASSPQGEGEAFF
TRBV29-1	TRBJ1-2	CSVGNTGGIYGYTF
TRBV7-2	TRBJ1-1	CASSSPTGRGNTEAFF
TRBV7-6	TRBJ2-2	CASSLFSVGQMFTGELFF
TRBV28	TRBJ1-4	CASCGAEATNEKLFF
TRBV5-1	TRBJ1-2	CASSLGQGNYGYTF
TRBV25-1	TRBJ1-2	CASSSHDSYGYTF
TRBV11-2	TRBJ1-6	CASSPGTENNSPLHF
TRBV28	TRBJ1-4	CASSFLDRGFGNEKLFF
TRBV5-4	TRBJ1-1	CASSLELNTEAFF
TRBV14	TRBJ1-4	CASSQSTGWAEKLFF
TRBV30	TRBJ1-5	CAWSEQISSNQPQHF
TRBV4-3	TRBJ2-1	CASSQRTYNEQFF
TRBV29-1	TRBJ1-6	CSVRSSYNSPLHF
TRBV5-1	TRBJ1-2	CASSLGGPEKASTF
TRBV7-9	TRBJ1-1	CASSLVGQGNTEAFF
TRBV29-1	TRBJ1-2	CSVEGQGHYGYTF
TRBV10-1	TRBJ1-5	CASSQGSDQPQHF
TRBV6-5	TRBJ2-7	CASSYGSGGDEQYF
TRBV7-9	TRBJ1-6	CASSFPRVGDRNSPLHF
TRBV19	TRBJ2-6	CASIAGGTGANVLTF
TRBV19	TRBJ2-3	CASRGGRTDTQYF
TRBV5-1	TRBJ2-1	CASRPQTSGNEQFF
TRBV19	TRBJ1-1	CASSISPRHYGAEAFF
TRBV5-1	TRBJ2-2	CASSPDTSNTGELFF
TRBV2	TRBJ2-2	CASKTDRGLPGELFF
TRBV4-2	TRBJ1-2	CASSSTGTGVNYGYTF
TRBV4-1	TRBJ2-1	CASSSGREQFF
TRBV7-2	TRBJ2-3	CASSQNQLDTQYF
TRBV27	TRBJ1-5	CASSLQGAGNQPQHF
TRBV5-1	TRBJ1-1	CASSAQGPNTEAFF
TRBV19	TRBJ2-2	CASKPGQWNTGELFF
TRBV7-6	TRBJ2-5	CASSLGTGGQETQYF
TRBV5-1	TRBJ1-1	CASSLALGANTEAFF
TRBV19	TRBJ2-2	CASSISPGGRAGELFF
TRBV5-1	TRBJ2-2	CASSSKQGYTGELFF